These 23 T cell receptor beta chains came from one sample sequenced in a study of Ad26.COV2.S vaccination and SARS-CoV-2 variants. Method: immunoSEQ multiplex PCR; TCRdb's copy keeps in-frame clones and lacks some. The sample lists a few hundred thousand clones, 87% seen once, with roughly 3% in the top ten. Treatment defined: around 19 received Ad26.COV2.S at low or high dose, single or two shots; about five received placebo; per-sample allocation not given. Repertoires come from day 63 after the first vaccine or placebo injection. Sequences were derived from peripheral blood, sampled in a trial of Ad26.COV2.S vaccine versus placebo. These TCRs come from a person between 18 and 65 years old who received the Ad26.COV2.S COVID-19 vaccine or a placebo.

J is TRBJ1-2 and V is TRBV19; TRBD1 agrees at 7 bases. From germline, CDR1 is LNHDA and CDR2 SQIVND (reference sequence). The CDR3 runs to 14 residues. J was trimmed by 4 bases and V by 5 bases; bases with no gene match: 7. The CDR3 reads CASSPTTGSYGYTF. The CDR3 DNA sequence: TGTGCCAGTAGTCCAACGACAGGGTCCTATGGCTACACCTTC.

The J gene is TRBJ2-3, the V gene TRBV4-1; D uncertain. Trimming pared 1 base from V and 11 bases from J, leaving 13 bases between. Germline CDR1 and CDR2: MGHRA and YSYEKL. CDR3 length: 13 residues. The CDR3 loop reads CASSQGLGWKQYF. The CDR3, as DNA: TGCGCCAGCAGCCAAGGTCTGGGTTGGAAGCAGTATTTT.

The genes are TRBV6-5 and TRBJ2-5, with TRBD2 as a possible D gene (7 bases). The CDR3 runs to 15 residues. Trimming shortened V by 7 bases and J by 2 bases, and 17 bases separated the two germline ends. The germline gives CDR1 MNHEY, CDR2 SVGAGI. The CDR3 protein is CASTKAGDKQETQYF. The CDR3 DNA is TGTGCCAGCACTAAGGCGGGGGACAAACAAGAGACCCAGTACTTC.

V usage is TRBV7-3 and J usage is TRBJ2-3, with D uncertain. Germline V gives CDR1 SGHTA, CDR2 FQGTGA. V lost 5 bases, J lost 6 bases, and 12 bases lay in between. The CDR3 contains 13 residues. The CDR3 here is CASSPPGEDTQYF. The CDR3 DNA is TGTGCCAGCAGCCCGCCGGGTGAGGATACGCAGTATTTT.

The chain recombines TRBV9 with TRBJ2-7, with D maybe TRBD1 (6 bases). Germline CDR1 SGDLS, CDR2 YYNGEE. Trimming removed 3 bases from V and 4 bases from J, with 17 bases in between. CDR3 length equals 15 residues. The CDR3 DNA reads TGTGCCAGCAGCGGCTGGGGACACGGGTCTTACGAGCAGTACTTC. The encoded protein is CASSGWGHGSYEQYF.

The chain links TRBV7-9 to TRBJ1-4; no definite D call. The CDR3 has 18 amino acids. Looked up from germline, CDR1 is SEHNR and CDR2 is FQNEAQ (reference sequence). V was pared by 6 bases and J by 8 bases, with 28 bases between. CDR3 sequence (DNA): TGTGCCAGCAGTCCACCCCCGGGCCGGGCCCCGGGCCTCGAAAAACTGTTTTTT. Protein sequence: CASSPPPGRAPGLEKLFF.

The chain combines TRBV3-1 (or the pseudogene TRBV3-2) with TRBJ1-2; TRBD1 agrees at 10 bases. This CDR3 contains 17 residues. From germline, CDR1 is LGHDT and CDR2 YNNKEL (reference sequence). V shed 4 bases, J shed 1 base, and the junction held 9 bases outside the gene matches. Here the CDR3 reads CASSPFGQGGNNYGYTF. CDR3 in DNA: TGTGCCAGCAGCCCATTCGGACAGGGGGGAAATAACTATGGCTACACCTTC.

The CDR3 DNA reads TGTGCCAGCAGCTTAGACCCTACCGTGACTTACGAGCAGTACGTC. This sequence encodes CASSLDPTVTYEQYV. The genes are TRBV7-8 and TRBJ2-7; D is unresolved. The V end lost 1 base, the J end lost 4 bases, and 14 bases lay between the germline ends. Per germline, CDR1 SGHVS and CDR2 FQNEAQ. CDR3 size: 15 residues.

This chain connects TRBV20-1 to TRBJ1-2, with TRBD1 matching over 10 bases. The V gene's germline CDR1 is DFQATT and CDR2 SNEGSKA (reference sequence). This CDR3 is built from 17 residues. The ends lost 3 bases at V and 8 bases at J; junction bases unmatched: 18. CDR3 amino acids: CSASGSRGQGGSNGYTF. CDR3 nucleotide sequence: TGCAGTGCTAGTGGGTCCCGTGGACAGGGGGGGTCCAACGGCTACACCTTC.

This clone was detected only a few times. This chain joins TRBV3-1 (or the pseudogene TRBV3-2) and TRBJ2-5; 9 bases agree with TRBD2. Germline V gene data show CDR1 as LGHDT and CDR2 as YNNKEL (reference sequence). CDR3 length: 18 residues. V dropped 4 bases and J dropped 13; count of bases not matched to a gene: 25. The CDR3 nucleotides are TGTGCCAGCAGCCCATATAGCGGGAGAGGACCCGAGGGCCGCGGCGCGTACTTC. Its translation: CASSPYSGRGPEGRGAYF.

This sequence joins TRBV5-6 and TRBJ2-7, with 7 bases matching TRBD1. Trimming cost V 4 bases and J 4 bases; bases outside gene matches: 8. This CDR3 has 14 amino acids. Germline V gene sequence: CDR1 SGHDT, CDR2 YYEEEE. In DNA form, the CDR3 reads TGTGCCAGCAGCACCTACAGGGGACAGTACGAGCAGTACGTC. Encoded protein: CASSTYRGQYEQYV.

Only one count was recorded for this clone. V usage is TRBV5-6 and J usage is TRBJ2-7, with a possible D match to TRBD1 (6 bases). Per the germline V gene, CDR1 is SGHDT and CDR2 is YYEEEE. V was cut by 6 bases and J by 5 bases, with 21 bases left in between. The CDR3 covers 15 residues. In nucleotides, the CDR3 is TGTGCCAGCACCCAGACTGGGGGCAGGGTGAACGAGCAGTACTTC. Translation: CASTQTGGRVNEQYF. The full variable domain, its missing parts supplied by reference TRBV5-6 and TRBJ2-7, is DAGVTQSPTHLIKTRGQQVTLRCSPKSGHDTVSWYQQALGQGPQFIFQYYEEEERQRGNFPDRFSGHQFPNYSSELNVNALLLGDSALYLCASTQTGGRVNEQYFGPGTRLTVT.

This clone was seen more than once but under ten times. The CDR3 bases are TGTGCCAGCAGTTTTTCTGCAATGGACGAGCAGTACTTC. This codes for CASSFSAMDEQYF. The V gene is TRBV27, the J gene TRBJ2-7; D is undetermined. Trimming left V 3 bases short and J 5 bases short, with 11 bases between. There are 13 residues in the CDR3. CDR1 and CDR2 (germline): MNHEY, SMNVEV (reference sequence).

CDR3 protein: CAWRTSGSTDTQYF. In DNA form, the CDR3 reads TGTGCCTGGAGGACTAGCGGGAGCACAGATACGCAGTATTTT. The chain carries TRBV30 and TRBJ2-3, with 10 nucleotides matching TRBD2. V was pared by 3 bases and J by 0 bases, with 0 bases of the junction left unmatched. In germline, CDR1 is GTSNPN, CDR2 SVGIG (reference sequence). There are 14 residues in the CDR3.

This chain links TRBV11-2 with TRBJ2-3; TRBD2 aligns across 7 bases. The CDR3 has 15 residues. With 8 bases clipped from V and 5 bases from J, the junction kept 13 bases outside the gene matches. The germline V gene encodes CDR1 SGHAT and CDR2 FQNNGV. For the CDR3, the DNA is TGTGCCAGCTCACCCGGGGGGATGCGGGTAGATACGCAGTATTTT. Translation: CASSPGGMRVDTQYF. Supplemented by reference TRBV11-2 and TRBJ2-3, the full variable domain reads EAGVAQSPRYKIIEKRQSVAFWCNPISGHATLYWYQQILGQGPKLLIQFQNNGVVDDSQLPKDRFSAERLKGVDSTLKIQPAKLEDSAVYLCASSPGGMRVDTQYFGPGTRLTVL.

In the case of this clone: Other nucleotide sequences from this sample produce the same CDR3. The chain joins TRBV12-3 or TRBV12-4 to TRBJ2-2; D not resolved. V dropped 2 bases and J dropped 7 bases, with 5 bases sitting between them. The CDR3 consists of 12 residues. Written as DNA, the CDR3 is TGTGCCAGCAGTTTATCCGGCGGGGAGCTGTTTTTT. It specifies CASSLSGGELFF.

For the CDR3, the DNA is TGTGCCAGCAGCTTAGGATCAGGGGCGGCCGGGGAGCTGTTTTTT. Its protein is CASSLGSGAAGELFF. The chain couples TRBV11-1 to TRBJ2-2; D might be TRBD1 (6 bases). There are 15 residues in the CDR3. Germline assignment: CDR1 SGHAT and CDR2 FQDESV (reference sequence). Between the trimmed V and J ends, which lost 1 base and 6 bases, there was a span of 12 bases.

The rearrangement joins TRBV10-3 to TRBJ1-1; D is ambiguous. The CDR3 extends over 15 amino acids. Germline V CDR1 and CDR2: ENHRY, SYGVKD. Trimming cost V 0 bases and J 1 base, with 9 bases left between them. The chain's CDR3 is CAISESRVSNTEAFF. DNA of the CDR3: TGTGCCATCAGTGAGTCCCGGGTTTCGAACACTGAAGCTTTCTTT.

This clone was counted a single time. The chain recombines TRBV25-1 with TRBJ1-5, with unresolved D. CDR3 length: 14 residues. V lost 3 bases and J lost 9, with 15 bases in between. Germline assignment: CDR1 MGHDK and CDR2 SYGVNS. The CDR3 DNA reads TGTGCCAGCAGTGATGAGTGGCGGGAGGGGCCCCAGCATTTT. Protein: CASSDEWREGPQHF.

The rearrangement joins TRBV21-1 to TRBJ2-1; the listed D gene, TRBD2, was not tested against the DNA. TRBV21-1 constitutes a pseudogene. The CDR3 is 13 residues long. The CDR3, as DNA: TGTGCTAGCAGCAAATGTCTCTTTTATGAGCAGTTCTTC. Its translation is CASSKCLFYEQFF.

The V gene is TRBV18, the J gene TRBJ1-2; D may be TRBD1 (5 bases). Germline values: CDR1 KGHSH, CDR2 LQKENI. The CDR3 consists of 16 residues. The V end lost 6 bases, the J end lost 0 bases, and 17 bases lay between the germline ends. The CDR3 region is CASSPREVQANYGYTF. Here the CDR3 DNA reads TGTGCCAGCTCCCCCAGGGAGGTCCAAGCTAACTATGGCTACACCTTC.

This clone was found once. The V and J genes are TRBV7-2 and TRBJ1-2; D unclear. The germline CDR1 and CDR2 sequences are SGHTA and FQGNSA. The V gene lost 5 bases and the J gene lost 4 bases, with 14 bases spanning the gap. This CDR3 is built from 14 residues. The CDR3 spells CASSPTLLSYGYTF. The CDR3 DNA reads TGTGCCAGCAGCCCTACGCTACTTTCCTATGGCTACACCTTC.

The chain carries TRBV6-5 and TRBJ1-1; D is unclear. There are 14 residues in the CDR3. Trimming took 0 bases from V and 5 from J, leaving 10 bases between them. The germline CDR1 and CDR2 sequences are MNHEY and SVGAGI. The CDR3 sequence: CASSYSGRATEAFF. The CDR3 coding sequence is TGTGCCAGCAGTTACTCAGGAAGGGCGACTGAAGCTTTCTTT.